This is a list of T cell receptor beta chains from one sample in a study of breast tumors, draining lymph nodes, adjacent tissues. A single record per CDR3 protein comes from TCRdb applying MiXCR to the multiplex PCR reads. Of 200,000 to 250,000 distinct CDR3 sequences in the sample, roughly 32% were seen once. Sequenced sample: axillary lymph node tissue. The receptors were gathered from a female donor with breast cancer. Some clones in this sample may be carry-over from other donors' samples. The CDR3 runs from the conserved cysteine through the conserved F or W. The order of the fields is clone size, J gene, V gene, D gene, CDR3 protein, CDR3 DNA. The D gene is left open where the match is weak. Only some rows state a clone size, as once, few, many or a class for expanded clones.

>many|TRBJ2-1|TRBV5-1|TRBD2
CASRTGTSTDEQFF
TGCGCCAGCAGGACCGGGACTAGTACCGATGAGCAGTTCTTC
>-|TRBJ2-7|TRBV19|TRBD2
CASSIDGGISYEQYF
TGTGCCAGTAGTATCGACGGGGGGATCTCCTACGAGCAGTACTTC
>many|TRBJ2-3|TRBV7-7|TRBD2
CASRRLASTDTQYF
TGTGCCAGCAGGCGACTAGCGTCCACAGATACGCAGTATTTT
>many|TRBJ2-7|TRBV2|-
CASSVGVYEQYF
TGTGCCAGCAGTGTCGGAGTTTACGAGCAGTACTTC
>-|TRBJ1-3|TRBV25-1|-
CASVQGPPGNTIYF
TGTGCCAGCGTTCAGGGGCCCCCGGGCAACACCATATATTTT
>many|TRBJ2-7|TRBV5-5|-
CASSLAGQNYEQYF
TGTGCCAGCAGCTTGGCCGGGCAGAACTACGAGCAGTACTTC
>few|TRBJ2-2|TRBV30|TRBD1
CAWSQGQGNTGELFF
TGTGCCTGGAGTCAGGGACAGGGGAACACCGGGGAGCTGTTTTTT
>-|TRBJ2-7|TRBV20-1|-
CSAKRGARGEQYF
TGCAGTGCTAAACGGGGGGCGCGGGGGGAGCAGTACTTC
>-|TRBJ2-7|TRBV7-9|-
CASSCRDGSYEQYF
TGTGCCAGCAGCTGCCGGGACGGCTCCTACGAGCAGTACTTC
>many|TRBJ2-1|TRBV13|TRBD2
CASSIAGGPGYNEQFF
TGTGCCAGCAGCATAGCGGGAGGGCCCGGATACAATGAGCAGTTCTTC
>-|TRBJ2-3|TRBV5-4|-
CASSFKRSTDTQYF
TGTGCCAGCAGCTTCAAGCGGAGCACAGATACGCAGTATTTT
>many|TRBJ2-3|TRBV5-1|-
CASSGTRGGDTQYF
TGCGCCAGCAGCGGAACCAGGGGAGGAGATACGCAGTATTTT
>-|TRBJ2-2|TRBV7-9|-
CASSSQGWGAGELFF
TGTGCCAGCAGCTCACAGGGTTGGGGTGCGGGCGAGCTGTTTTTT
>many|TRBJ2-1|TRBV5-1|TRBD2
CASTTRGGRHNEQFF
TGCGCCAGCACCACACGCGGCGGGAGGCACAATGAGCAGTTCTTC
>-|TRBJ2-2|TRBV7-9|-
CASRRDRQTGELFF
TGTGCCAGCAGACGTGATAGACAAACCGGGGAGCTGTTTTTT
>many|TRBJ2-7|TRBV5-4|-
CASSLGRDEQYF
TGTGCCAGCAGCTTGGGTCGGGACGAGCAGTACTTC
>many|TRBJ2-2|TRBV19|TRBD2
CASSIRTSGRVGELFF
TGTGCCAGTAGTATCAGGACTAGCGGGAGGGTCGGGGAGCTGTTTTTT
>many|TRBJ2-7|TRBV5-1|-
CASSSGQLLRSEQYF
TGCGCCAGCAGCTCCGGACAATTGTTGAGGTCCGAGCAGTACTTC
>-|TRBJ2-5|TRBV15|-
CQTGPARETQYF
TGCCAGACTGGACCAGCTAGAGAGACCCAGTACTTC
>-|TRBJ1-5|TRBV20-1|TRBD1
CSAKQGGSNQPQHF
TGCAGTGCCAAACAGGGGGGTTCCAATCAGCCCCAGCATTTT
>many|TRBJ2-6|TRBV7-6|TRBD1
CASSRDRESSGANVLTF
TGTGCCAGCAGCCGGGACAGGGAGTCCTCTGGGGCCAACGTCCTGACTTTC
>-|TRBJ2-5|TRBV27|-
CASSSFSAQGGRGETQYF
TGTGCCAGCAGCTCCTTCTCCGCTCAGGGGGGGCGCGGGGAGACCCAGTACTTC
>many|TRBJ2-1|TRBV12-3/TRBV12-4|-
CASSLTQGRINNEQFF
TGTGCCAGCAGCCTCACTCAGGGGCGCATTAACAATGAGCAGTTCTTC
>-|TRBJ1-5|TRBV24-1|-
CATSDPSSGTSGKNEQPQHF
TGTGCCACCAGTGACCCCTCGTCCGGGACTAGCGGCAAAAATGAGCAGCCCCAGCATTTT